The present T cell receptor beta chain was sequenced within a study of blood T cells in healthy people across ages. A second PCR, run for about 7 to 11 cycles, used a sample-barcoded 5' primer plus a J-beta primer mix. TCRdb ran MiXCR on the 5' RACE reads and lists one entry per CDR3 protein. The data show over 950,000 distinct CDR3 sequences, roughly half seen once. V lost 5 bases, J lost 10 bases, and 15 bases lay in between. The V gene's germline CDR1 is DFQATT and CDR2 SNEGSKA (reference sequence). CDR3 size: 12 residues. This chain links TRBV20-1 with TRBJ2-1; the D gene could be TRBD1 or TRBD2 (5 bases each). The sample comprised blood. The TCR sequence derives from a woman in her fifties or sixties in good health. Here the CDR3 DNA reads TGCAGTGCTCCCGGGACGGTATCCGAGCAGTTCTTC. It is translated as CSAPGTVSEQFF.